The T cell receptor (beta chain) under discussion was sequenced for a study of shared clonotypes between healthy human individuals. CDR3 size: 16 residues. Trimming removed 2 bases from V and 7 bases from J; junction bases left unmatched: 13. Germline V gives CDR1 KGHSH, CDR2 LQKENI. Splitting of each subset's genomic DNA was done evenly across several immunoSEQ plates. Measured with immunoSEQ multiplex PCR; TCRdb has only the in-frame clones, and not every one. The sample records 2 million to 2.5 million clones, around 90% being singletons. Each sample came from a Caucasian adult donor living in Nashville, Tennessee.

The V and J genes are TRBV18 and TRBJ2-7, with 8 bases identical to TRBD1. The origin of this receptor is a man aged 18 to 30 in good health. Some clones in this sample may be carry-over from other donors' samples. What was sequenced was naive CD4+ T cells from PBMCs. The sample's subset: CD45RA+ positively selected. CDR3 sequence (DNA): TGTGCCAGCTCACCAAGGCTTCTACCGGACAGGGATGAGCAGTACTTC. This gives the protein CASSPRLLPDRDEQYF.